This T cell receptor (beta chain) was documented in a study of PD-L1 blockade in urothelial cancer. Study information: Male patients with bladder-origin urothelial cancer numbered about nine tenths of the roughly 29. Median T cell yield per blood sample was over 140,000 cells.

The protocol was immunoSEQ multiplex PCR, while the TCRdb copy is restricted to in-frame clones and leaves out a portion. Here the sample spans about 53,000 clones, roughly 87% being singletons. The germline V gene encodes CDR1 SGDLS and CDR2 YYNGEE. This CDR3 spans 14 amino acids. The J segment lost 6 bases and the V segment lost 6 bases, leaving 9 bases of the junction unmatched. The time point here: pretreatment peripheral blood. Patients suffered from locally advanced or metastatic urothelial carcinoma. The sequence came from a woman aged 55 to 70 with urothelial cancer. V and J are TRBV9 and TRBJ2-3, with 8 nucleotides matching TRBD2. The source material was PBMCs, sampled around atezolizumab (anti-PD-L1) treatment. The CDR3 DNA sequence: TGTGCCAGCAACAAAGGGACTAGTCGGGATACGCAGTATTTT. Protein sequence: CASNKGTSRDTQYF.